This T cell receptor (beta chain) was recorded in a study of blood T cell repertoires in COVID-19. Study information: Spain, Italy and the United States supplied samples that represented acute and convalescent COVID-19. The analysed material was cDNA or gDNA that came from T cells, B-cell-depleted T cells, or PBMCs.

Germline CDR1 reads SEHNR; CDR2 reads FQNEAQ (reference sequence). The CDR3 runs to 18 residues. The V gene end was trimmed by 4 bases and the J gene end by 0 bases; junction bases not matched to a gene: 6. Original handling: Amplifying reference gene primers gave estimates of nucleated cell counts. Here immunoSEQ multiplex PCR was the method, and the copy in TCRdb shows in-frame clones only, minus some. Clone size and the V and J calls come from that table; the DNA yielded D and trimming. The table shows about 280,000 clones, with roughly 85% occurring only once. The specimen sequenced was peripheral blood. This receptor was taken from a woman aged 30 to 39 with active or convalescent COVID-19. V usage is TRBV7-9 and J usage is TRBJ2-1; 13 bases map to TRBD2. CDR3 residues: CASSSGLAGLSSYNEQFF. The CDR3 coding sequence is TGTGCCAGCAGCTCGGGACTAGCGGGGCTTAGCTCCTACAATGAGCAGTTCTTC.